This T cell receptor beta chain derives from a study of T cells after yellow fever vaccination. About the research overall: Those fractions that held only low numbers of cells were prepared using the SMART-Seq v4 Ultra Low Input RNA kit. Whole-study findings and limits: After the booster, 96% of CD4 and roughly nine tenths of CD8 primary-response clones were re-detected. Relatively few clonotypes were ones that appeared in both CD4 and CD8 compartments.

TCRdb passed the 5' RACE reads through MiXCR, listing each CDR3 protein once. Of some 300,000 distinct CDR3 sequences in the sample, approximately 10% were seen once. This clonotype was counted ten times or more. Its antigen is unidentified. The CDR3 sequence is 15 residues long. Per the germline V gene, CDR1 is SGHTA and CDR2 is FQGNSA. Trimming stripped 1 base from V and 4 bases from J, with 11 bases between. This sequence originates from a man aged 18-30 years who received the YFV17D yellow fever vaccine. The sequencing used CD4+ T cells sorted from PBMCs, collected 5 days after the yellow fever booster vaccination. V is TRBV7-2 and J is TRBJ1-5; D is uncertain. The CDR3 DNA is TGTGCCAGCAGCTTAGATCCGGGAGGTAATCAGCCCCAGCATTTT. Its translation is CASSLDPGGNQPQHF.